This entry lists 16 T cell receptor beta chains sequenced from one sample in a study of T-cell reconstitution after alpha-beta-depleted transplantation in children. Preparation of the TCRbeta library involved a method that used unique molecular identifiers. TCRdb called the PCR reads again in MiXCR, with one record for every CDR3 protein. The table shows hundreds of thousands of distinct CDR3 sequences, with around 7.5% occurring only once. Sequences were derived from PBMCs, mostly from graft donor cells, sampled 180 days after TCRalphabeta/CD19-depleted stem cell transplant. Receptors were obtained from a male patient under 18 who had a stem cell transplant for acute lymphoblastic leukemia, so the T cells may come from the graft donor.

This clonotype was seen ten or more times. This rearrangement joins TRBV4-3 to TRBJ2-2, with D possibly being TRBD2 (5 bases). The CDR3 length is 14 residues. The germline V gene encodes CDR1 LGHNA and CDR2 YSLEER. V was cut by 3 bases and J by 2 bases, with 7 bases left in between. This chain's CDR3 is CASSHGLNTGELFF. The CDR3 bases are TGCGCCAGCAGCCATGGACTCAACACCGGGGAGCTGTTTTTT.

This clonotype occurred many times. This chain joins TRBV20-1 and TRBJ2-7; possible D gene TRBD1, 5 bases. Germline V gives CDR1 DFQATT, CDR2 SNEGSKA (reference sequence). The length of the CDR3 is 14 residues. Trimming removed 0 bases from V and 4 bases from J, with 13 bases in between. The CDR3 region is CSARDRAQIYEQYF. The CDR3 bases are TGCAGTGCTAGAGACAGGGCCCAGATTTACGAGCAGTACTTC.

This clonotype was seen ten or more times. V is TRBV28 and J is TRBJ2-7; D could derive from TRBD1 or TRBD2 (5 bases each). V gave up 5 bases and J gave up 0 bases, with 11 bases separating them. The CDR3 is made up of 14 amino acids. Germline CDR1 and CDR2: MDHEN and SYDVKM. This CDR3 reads CASSGGPNSYEQYF. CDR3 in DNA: TGTGCCAGCAGTGGGGGACCCAACTCCTACGAGCAGTACTTC.

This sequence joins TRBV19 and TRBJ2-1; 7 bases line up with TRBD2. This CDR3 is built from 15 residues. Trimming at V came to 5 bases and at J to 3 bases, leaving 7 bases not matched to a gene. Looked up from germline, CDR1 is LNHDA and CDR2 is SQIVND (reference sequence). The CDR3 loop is CASSLPSSGYNEQFF. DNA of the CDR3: TGTGCCAGTAGTCTCCCCTCTAGCGGCTACAATGAGCAGTTCTTC.

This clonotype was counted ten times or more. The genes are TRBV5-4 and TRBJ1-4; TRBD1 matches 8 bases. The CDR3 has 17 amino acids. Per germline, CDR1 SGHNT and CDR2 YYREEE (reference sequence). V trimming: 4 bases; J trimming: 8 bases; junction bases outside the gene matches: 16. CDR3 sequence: CASSVKGGQGEYEKLFF. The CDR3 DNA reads TGTGCCAGCAGCGTTAAAGGAGGACAGGGCGAATACGAAAAACTGTTTTTT. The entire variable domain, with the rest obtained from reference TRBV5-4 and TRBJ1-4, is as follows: ETGVTQSPTHLIKTRGQQVTLRCSSQSGHNTVSWYQQALGQGPQFIFQYYREEENGRGNFPPRFSGLQFPNYSSELNVNALELDDSALYLCASSVKGGQGEYEKLFFGSGTQLSVL.

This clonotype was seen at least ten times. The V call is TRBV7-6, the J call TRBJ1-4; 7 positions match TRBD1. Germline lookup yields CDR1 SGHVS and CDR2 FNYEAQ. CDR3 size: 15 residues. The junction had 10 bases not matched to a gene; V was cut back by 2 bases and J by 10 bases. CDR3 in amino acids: CASSLNDWGQPKLFF. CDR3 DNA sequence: TGTGCCAGCAGCTTAAACGACTGGGGACAGCCAAAACTGTTTTTT.

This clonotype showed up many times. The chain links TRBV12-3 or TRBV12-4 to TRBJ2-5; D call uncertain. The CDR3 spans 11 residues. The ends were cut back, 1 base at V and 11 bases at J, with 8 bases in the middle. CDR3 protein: CASSLGTCQYF. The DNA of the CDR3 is TGTGCCAGCAGTTTAGGAACCTGTCAGTACTTC.

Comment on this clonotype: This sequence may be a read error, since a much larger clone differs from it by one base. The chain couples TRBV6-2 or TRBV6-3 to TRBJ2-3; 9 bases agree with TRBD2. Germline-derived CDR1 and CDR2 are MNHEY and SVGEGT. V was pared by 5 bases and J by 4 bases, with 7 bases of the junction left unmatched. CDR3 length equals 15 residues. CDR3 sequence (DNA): TGTGCCAGCAGTCGGCGGGGGGGCAGCTCAGATACGCAGTATTTT. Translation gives CASSRRGGSSDTQYF.

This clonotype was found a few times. Here the CDR3 reads CASSDREGQSNQPQHF. For the CDR3, the DNA is TGTGCCAGCAGTGATCGGGAGGGACAAAGCAATCAGCCCCAGCATTTT. The chain joins TRBV2 to TRBJ1-5, with a possible D match to TRBD1 (6 bases). The V gene lost 3 bases and the J gene lost 1 base, with 13 bases spanning the gap. CDR3 length equals 16 residues. The germline V gene encodes CDR1 SNHLY and CDR2 FYNNEI.

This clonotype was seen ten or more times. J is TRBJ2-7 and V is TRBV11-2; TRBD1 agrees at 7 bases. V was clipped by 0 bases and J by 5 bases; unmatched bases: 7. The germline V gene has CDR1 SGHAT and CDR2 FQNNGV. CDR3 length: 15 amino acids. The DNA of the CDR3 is TGTGCCAGCAGCTTAGAGCGACAGGGTAGCGACGAGCAGTACTTC. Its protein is CASSLERQGSDEQYF.

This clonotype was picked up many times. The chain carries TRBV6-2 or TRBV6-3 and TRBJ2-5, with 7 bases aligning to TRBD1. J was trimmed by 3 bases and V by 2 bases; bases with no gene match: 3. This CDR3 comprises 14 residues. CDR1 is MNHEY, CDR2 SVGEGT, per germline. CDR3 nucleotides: TGTGCCAGCAGTTACGGGACAGCTGAAGAGACCCAGTACTTC. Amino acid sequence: CASSYGTAEETQYF.

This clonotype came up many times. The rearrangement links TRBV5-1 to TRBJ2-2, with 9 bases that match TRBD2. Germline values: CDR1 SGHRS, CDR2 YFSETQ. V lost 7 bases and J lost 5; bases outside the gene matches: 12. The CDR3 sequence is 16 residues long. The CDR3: CASGRLAGERTGELFF. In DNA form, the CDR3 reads TGCGCCAGCGGACGATTAGCGGGAGAACGTACCGGGGAGCTGTTTTTT.

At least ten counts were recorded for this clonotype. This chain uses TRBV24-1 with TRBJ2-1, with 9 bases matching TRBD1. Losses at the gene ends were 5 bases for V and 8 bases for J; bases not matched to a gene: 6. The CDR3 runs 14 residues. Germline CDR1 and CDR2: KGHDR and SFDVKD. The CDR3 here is CATSGGDRVDEQFF. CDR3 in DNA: TGTGCCACCAGTGGGGGGGACAGGGTGGATGAGCAGTTCTTC.

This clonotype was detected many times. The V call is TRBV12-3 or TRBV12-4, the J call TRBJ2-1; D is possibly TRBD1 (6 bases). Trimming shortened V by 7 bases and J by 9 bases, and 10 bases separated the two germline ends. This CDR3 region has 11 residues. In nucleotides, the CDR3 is TGTGCCAGCACCCCAGGGGTTGAGCAGTTCTTC. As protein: CASTPGVEQFF.

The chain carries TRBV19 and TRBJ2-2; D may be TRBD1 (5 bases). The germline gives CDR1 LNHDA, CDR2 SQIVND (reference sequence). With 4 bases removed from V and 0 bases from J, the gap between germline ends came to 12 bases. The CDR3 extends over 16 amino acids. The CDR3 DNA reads TGTGCCAGTAGTACCCGGACAACCCCGAACACCGGGGAGCTGTTTTTT. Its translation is CASSTRTTPNTGELFF. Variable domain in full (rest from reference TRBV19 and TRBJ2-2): DGGITQSPKYLFRKEGQNVTLSCEQNLNHDAMYWYRQDPGQGLRLIYYSQIVNDFQKGDIAEGYSVSREKKESFPLTVTSAQKNPTAFYLCASSTRTTPNTGELFFGEGSRLTVL.

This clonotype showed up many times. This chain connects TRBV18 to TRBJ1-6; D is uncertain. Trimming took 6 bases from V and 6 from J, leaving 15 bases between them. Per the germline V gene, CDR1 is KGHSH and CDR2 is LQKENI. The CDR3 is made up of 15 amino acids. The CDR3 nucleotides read TGTGCCAGCTCGGGCGACCAGTCTACTAATTCACCCCTCCACTTT. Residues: CASSGDQSTNSPLHF.